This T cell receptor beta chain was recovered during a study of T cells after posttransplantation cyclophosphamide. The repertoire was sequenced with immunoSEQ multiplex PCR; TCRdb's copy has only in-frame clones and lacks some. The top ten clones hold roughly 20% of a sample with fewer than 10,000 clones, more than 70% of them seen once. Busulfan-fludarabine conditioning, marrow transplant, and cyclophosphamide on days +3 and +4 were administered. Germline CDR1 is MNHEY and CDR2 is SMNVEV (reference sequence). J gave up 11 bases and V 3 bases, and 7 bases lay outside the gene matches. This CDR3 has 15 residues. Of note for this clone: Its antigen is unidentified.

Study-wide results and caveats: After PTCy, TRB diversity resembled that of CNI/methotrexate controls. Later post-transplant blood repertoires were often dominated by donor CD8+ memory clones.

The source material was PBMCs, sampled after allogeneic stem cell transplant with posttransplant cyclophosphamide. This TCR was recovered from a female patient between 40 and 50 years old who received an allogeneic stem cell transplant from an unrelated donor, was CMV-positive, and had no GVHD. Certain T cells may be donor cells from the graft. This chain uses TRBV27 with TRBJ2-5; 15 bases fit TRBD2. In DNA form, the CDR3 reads TGTGCCAGCAGTTTGGGACTAGCGGGGGGTCGAGAGCAGTACTTC. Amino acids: CASSLGLAGGREQYF.